A selection of T cell receptor beta chains follows, all from one sample in a study of human T cells and chemical hapten exposure. MiXCR was run by TCRdb on the RACE reads, yielding one entry per CDR3 protein. The profile shows tens of thousands of distinct CDR3 sequences, 3% to 4% of them singletons. Sequencing was performed on whole blood, taken in connection with sensitization to the hapten diphenylcyclopropenone (DPC). The receptors were sampled from a man in his forties or fifties with alopecia areata. Some clones in this sample may be carry-over from other donors' samples. Each CDR3 is given with its conserved first and last residue. The D gene is left open where the match is weak. Expanded clones are given a class, and other clones once, few, many or no size at all.

cdr3_length: 14
clone_size: many
v_call: TRBV20-1
j_call: TRBJ1-5
d_call: -
cdr3_nt: TGCAGTGCTAGAGATGCCCGGGGGAATCAGCCCCAGCATTTT
cdr3_aa: CSARDARGNQPQHF

cdr3_length: 14
clone_size: few
v_call: TRBV12-3/TRBV12-4
j_call: TRBJ2-5
d_call: -
cdr3_nt: TGTGCCAGCACTAGGCTAGCGCAACAAGAGACCCAGTACTTC
cdr3_aa: CASTRLAQQETQYF

cdr3_length: 16
clone_size: many
v_call: TRBV4-2
j_call: TRBJ1-6
d_call: TRBD1
cdr3_nt: TGTGCCAGCAGCCAAGAGGGACAGGGGTTGGGTTCACCCCTCCACTTT
cdr3_aa: CASSQEGQGLGSPLHF

cdr3_length: 12
clone_size: many
v_call: TRBV6-2/TRBV6-3
j_call: TRBJ2-1
d_call: -
cdr3_nt: TGTGCCAGCAGTTACGCGGTTGAGGAGCAGTTCTTC
cdr3_aa: CASSYAVEEQFF

cdr3_length: 16
clone_size: many
v_call: TRBV7-2
j_call: TRBJ2-7
d_call: TRBD2
cdr3_nt: TGTGCCAGCAGCTGGGACGGGCGGGAGGTGTCCTACGAGCAGTACTTC
cdr3_aa: CASSWDGREVSYEQYF

cdr3_length: 16
clone_size: -
v_call: TRBV14
j_call: TRBJ2-7
d_call: -
cdr3_nt: TGTGCCAGCAGCAGGTCCCTGTCAGGGGTTAAGAACGAGCAGTACTTC
cdr3_aa: CASSRSLSGVKNEQYF

cdr3_length: 15
clone_size: many
v_call: TRBV6-6
j_call: TRBJ2-3
d_call: TRBD2
cdr3_nt: TGTGCCAGCACTAGACTAGCGGGTAGCACAGATACGCAGTATTTT
cdr3_aa: CASTRLAGSTDTQYF

cdr3_length: 15
clone_size: -
v_call: TRBV7-3
j_call: TRBJ2-2
d_call: TRBD2
cdr3_nt: TGTGCCAGCAGGACTAGCGTGACGAACGCCGGGGAGCTGTTTTTT
cdr3_aa: CASRTSVTNAGELFF

cdr3_length: 13
clone_size: many
v_call: TRBV20-1
j_call: TRBJ1-5
d_call: -
cdr3_nt: TGCAGTATCCAGGGGCCCCTCGATCAGCCCCAGCATTTT
cdr3_aa: CSIQGPLDQPQHF

cdr3_length: 14
clone_size: many
v_call: TRBV5-1
j_call: TRBJ1-1
d_call: TRBD1
cdr3_nt: TGCGCCAGCAGCTTGGCCCGAGTAGGGGGCGAACCTTTCTTT
cdr3_aa: CASSLARVGGEPFF

cdr3_length: 15
clone_size: many
v_call: TRBV6-1
j_call: TRBJ2-7
d_call: TRBD2
cdr3_nt: TGTGCCAGCGGGCTAGCGGGAGATCCCTCCTACGAGCAGTACTTC
cdr3_aa: CASGLAGDPSYEQYF

cdr3_length: 15
clone_size: many
v_call: TRBV6-6
j_call: TRBJ2-7
d_call: TRBD2
cdr3_nt: TGTGCCAGCGGGCGGGTACTAGCGGAGATCTACGAGCAGTACTTC
cdr3_aa: CASGRVLAEIYEQYF

cdr3_length: 13
clone_size: many
v_call: TRBV27
j_call: TRBJ1-1
d_call: TRBD1
cdr3_nt: TGTGCCAGCAGTCCAGGGACAGGTACTGAAGCTTTCTTT
cdr3_aa: CASSPGTGTEAFF

cdr3_length: 14
clone_size: -
v_call: TRBV5-1
j_call: TRBJ2-5
d_call: TRBD1
cdr3_nt: TGCGCCAGCAGCGCATCCGGGACAGGAGAGACCCAGTACTTC
cdr3_aa: CASSASGTGETQYF

cdr3_length: 13
clone_size: many
v_call: TRBV4-2
j_call: TRBJ2-5
d_call: -
cdr3_nt: TGTGCCAGCAGCCAAGATCTGGGTAGTACCCAGTACTTC
cdr3_aa: CASSQDLGSTQYF

cdr3_length: 13
clone_size: -
v_call: TRBV6-2/TRBV6-3
j_call: TRBJ2-3
d_call: -
cdr3_nt: TGTGCCAGCAGCTTGGGAAGGGAATATACGCAGTATTTT
cdr3_aa: CASSLGREYTQYF

cdr3_length: 12
clone_size: many
v_call: TRBV18
j_call: TRBJ2-1
d_call: -
cdr3_nt: TGTGCCAGCTCACCGATTTTAAATGAGCAGTTCTTC
cdr3_aa: CASSPILNEQFF

cdr3_length: 13
clone_size: many
v_call: TRBV28
j_call: TRBJ2-4
d_call: -
cdr3_nt: TGTGCCAGCAACCCCGCTGACGTAAACATTCAGTACTTC
cdr3_aa: CASNPADVNIQYF

cdr3_length: 16
clone_size: many
v_call: TRBV11-1
j_call: TRBJ2-2
d_call: -
cdr3_nt: TGTGCCAGCAGCCCCGGGGGCGTCGCGAACACCGGGGAGCTGTTTTTT
cdr3_aa: CASSPGGVANTGELFF

cdr3_length: 13
clone_size: few
v_call: TRBV30
j_call: TRBJ1-6
d_call: -
cdr3_nt: TGTGCCTGGAGACACCGTAATAATTCACCCCTCCACTTT
cdr3_aa: CAWRHRNNSPLHF

cdr3_length: 14
clone_size: many
v_call: TRBV7-9
j_call: TRBJ1-3
d_call: TRBD1
cdr3_nt: TGTGCCAGCAGCCCCGGGACAGGGTTACACACCATATATTTT
cdr3_aa: CASSPGTGLHTIYF

cdr3_length: 14
clone_size: many
v_call: TRBV19
j_call: TRBJ2-2
d_call: -
cdr3_nt: TGTGCCAGTAGGAGGACAGTGAACACCGGGGAGCTGTTTTTT
cdr3_aa: CASRRTVNTGELFF

cdr3_length: 15
clone_size: many
v_call: TRBV5-6
j_call: TRBJ2-7
d_call: -
cdr3_nt: TGTGCCAGCAGCTTGGTGGGTAGCTCATTTTACGAGCAGTACTTC
cdr3_aa: CASSLVGSSFYEQYF

cdr3_length: 13
clone_size: once
v_call: TRBV10-3
j_call: TRBJ1-5
d_call: TRBD1
cdr3_nt: TGTGCCATCGGACAGGGCGGCAATCAGCCCCAGCATTTT
cdr3_aa: CAIGQGGNQPQHF

cdr3_length: 16
clone_size: many
v_call: TRBV6-5
j_call: TRBJ2-1
d_call: TRBD2
cdr3_nt: TGTGCCAGCAGTTACTCGATAACTAGCGGATACAATGAGCAGTTCTTC
cdr3_aa: CASSYSITSGYNEQFF

cdr3_length: 17
clone_size: many
v_call: TRBV20-1
j_call: TRBJ1-5
d_call: -
cdr3_nt: TGCAGTGCTAGGGGGGGGTTTGTGGCAGGGAGGGGGCAGCCCCAGCATTTT
cdr3_aa: CSARGGFVAGRGQPQHF

cdr3_length: 15
clone_size: many
v_call: TRBV18
j_call: TRBJ1-2
d_call: -
cdr3_nt: TGTGCCAGCTCACCAAAGGACAGTGCTAACTATGGCTACACCTTC
cdr3_aa: CASSPKDSANYGYTF

cdr3_length: 13
clone_size: -
v_call: TRBV3-1
j_call: TRBJ2-1
d_call: -
cdr3_nt: TGTGCCAGCAGCCACCCCCAGGGGGGTGAGCAGTTCTTC
cdr3_aa: CASSHPQGGEQFF